This T cell receptor beta chain came from a study of blood T cell repertoires in COVID-19. Study background: COVID-19 samples collected from the United States, Italy and Spain covered acute and convalescent phases. Nucleic acid was either cDNA or gDNA, and it came from T cells, B-cell-depleted T cells, or PBMCs.

Original handling: Reference gene primers were amplified, and this amplification served to estimate nucleated cell counts. The data were produced by immunoSEQ multiplex PCR, yet TCRdb's version contains in-frame clones alone and is incomplete. That table gives V, J and clone size, and the DNA gave D and trimming. The data hold some 240,000 clones, with about 79% observed a single time. This CDR3 contains 15 residues. V trimming: 4 bases; J trimming: 0 bases; junction bases outside the gene matches: 4. Looked up from germline, CDR1 is LNHDA and CDR2 is SQIVND (reference sequence). V usage is TRBV19 and J usage is TRBJ2-3; 7 nucleotides align to TRBD1. The specimen sequenced was peripheral blood. This sequence was found in a woman of 80 years or more with acute or convalescent COVID-19. The CDR3 DNA reads as TGTGCCAGTAGTAAAGGGGGCCCGAGCACAGATACGCAGTATTTT. Translating gives CASSKGGPSTDTQYF.